One and the same sample provided the 6 T cell receptor beta chains below, sequenced in a study of blood T cell repertoires in COVID-19. The method was immunoSEQ multiplex PCR; TCRdb's version includes in-frame clones alone and lacks a portion of them. The sample includes just under 150,000 clones, approximately 85% of them seen just once. The specimen was peripheral blood. The receptors were gathered from a human donor with acute or convalescent COVID-19. The donor label of this sample is uncertain.

This sequence joins TRBV10-3 and TRBJ2-1; 13 nucleotides align to TRBD2. The CDR3 spans 12 residues. Unmatched junction bases numbered 2, after V lost 8 bases and J lost 10 bases. In germline, CDR1 is ENHRY, CDR2 SYGVKD. This chain's CDR3 is CAISGLAGEQFF. CDR3 bases: TGTGCCATCTCGGGACTAGCGGGGGAGCAGTTCTTC.

The V and J genes are TRBV6-5 and TRBJ2-4; 9 positions match TRBD1. CDR3 length: 15 residues. Germline lookup yields CDR1 MNHEY and CDR2 SVGAGI. The V and J ends lost 6 bases and 6 bases, in that order; junction bases with no gene match: 9. The CDR3 bases are TGTGCCAGCAGATCCGGGACAGGGATCTTAAACATTCAGTACTTC. It is translated as CASRSGTGILNIQYF.

The chain couples TRBV5-8 to TRBJ1-5, with D perhaps TRBD1 (6 bases). Germline CDR1 reads SGHTS; CDR2 reads YDEGEE. This CDR3 spans 15 amino acids. Between the trimmed V and J ends, which lost 4 bases and 3 bases, there was a span of 14 bases. The CDR3 DNA follows: TGTGCCAGCAGCCCAGGAAGGGGGTACAATCAGCCCCAGCATTTT. As protein: CASSPGRGYNQPQHF.

The rearrangement links TRBV7-3 to TRBJ2-3, with TRBD2 matching over 8 bases. The ends lost 6 bases at V and 0 bases at J; junction bases unmatched: 5. The CDR3 spans 15 residues. Germline CDR1 SGHTA, CDR2 FQGTGA. The CDR3 region is CASRTTSGSTDTQYF. CDR3 DNA sequence: TGTGCCAGCAGGACAACTAGCGGTAGCACAGATACGCAGTATTTT.

The V gene is TRBV2, the J gene TRBJ1-2, with 10 bases identical to TRBD1. The length of the CDR3 is 16 residues. V shed 9 bases, J shed 3 bases, and the junction held 13 bases outside the gene matches. Germline lookup yields CDR1 SNHLY and CDR2 FYNNEI. The CDR3 loop reads CARDDRGLIRDYGYTF. The CDR3 nucleotides read TGTGCCAGAGACGACAGGGGGCTAATTCGCGACTATGGCTACACCTTC.

The chain links TRBV2 to TRBJ1-2; D perhaps matches TRBD1 (5 bases). This CDR3 has 16 amino acids. The ends were cut back, 1 base at V and 0 bases at J, with 12 bases in the middle. Per germline, CDR1 SNHLY and CDR2 FYNNEI. The CDR3 DNA reads as TGTGCCAGCAGTGAAGGGGGGACTTTCTCTAACTATGGCTACACCTTC. Its protein product is CASSEGGTFSNYGYTF.